What follows are 9 T cell receptor beta chains derived from one specimen sequenced in a study of T cell responses to AZD1222 COVID-19 vaccine. The repertoire was sequenced with immunoSEQ multiplex PCR; TCRdb's copy has only in-frame clones and lacks some. The profile shows roughly 170,000 clones, about nine tenths of them singletons. The specimen was peripheral blood, collected on day 0 of AZD1222 vaccination. These receptors came from an adult in good health.

The chain uses TRBV7-2 and TRBJ2-7; perhaps D is TRBD1 or TRBD2 (6 bases each). The ends were cut back, 4 bases at V and 6 bases at J, with 16 bases in the middle. The CDR3 runs 14 residues. Germline-derived CDR1 and CDR2 are SGHTA and FQGNSA. In DNA form, the CDR3 reads TGTGCCAGCAGCTCGTGGGGGGCACCCGCCGAGCAGTACTTC. This codes for CASSSWGAPAEQYF.

The chain employs TRBV29-1 and TRBJ2-5; D gene unclear. V gave up 7 bases and J gave up 7 bases, with 13 bases separating them. The germline V gene encodes CDR1 SQVTM and CDR2 ANQGSEA. The CDR3 sequence is 11 residues long. The CDR3 is CSALLGGTQYF. The CDR3 DNA follows: TGCAGCGCTCTCTTGGGTGGGACCCAGTACTTC.

Only one count was recorded for this clone. This chain links TRBV5-6 with TRBJ1-4; weak D call: TRBD1 (6 bases). This CDR3 comprises 15 residues. Per germline, CDR1 SGHDT and CDR2 YYEEEE. The V end lost 0 bases, the J end lost 8 bases, and 14 bases lay between the germline ends. The CDR3 reads CASSLAGARLEKLFF. CDR3 DNA sequence: TGTGCCAGCAGCTTGGCGGGGGCGCGTCTAGAAAAACTGTTTTTT.

This clone has more than one count but fewer than ten. The rearrangement joins TRBV5-4 to TRBJ1-1, with TRBD1 as a possible D gene (6 bases). Trimming cost V 4 bases and J 0 bases, with 10 bases left between them. Per germline, CDR1 SGHNT and CDR2 YYREEE (reference sequence). CDR3 length equals 14 residues. The CDR3 loop is CASSMDSLNTEAFF. Here the CDR3 DNA reads TGTGCCAGCAGCATGGACAGCCTGAACACTGAAGCTTTCTTT.

The chain employs TRBV9 and TRBJ2-5, with a tentative D call TRBD1 (6 bases). Germline CDR1 SGDLS, CDR2 YYNGEE. V lost 0 bases, J lost 5 bases, and 8 bases lay in between. This CDR3 contains 13 residues. In DNA, the CDR3 is TGTGCCAGCAGCGTAGGGCAGGGGGAGACCCAGTACTTC. It codes for CASSVGQGETQYF. Looking up the rest from reference TRBV9 and TRBJ2-5 gives the full variable domain: DSGVTQTPKHLITATGQRVTLRCSPRSGDLSVYWYQQSLDQGLQFLIQYYNGEERAKGNILERFSAQQFPDLHSELNLSSLELGDSALYFCASSVGQGETQYFGPGTRLLVL.

The rearrangement joins TRBV7-2 to TRBJ1-5; tentative D call: TRBD1 (5 bases). This CDR3 is built from 15 residues. In germline, CDR1 is SGHTA, CDR2 FQGNSA. V lost 5 bases, J lost 6 bases, and 17 bases lay in between. CDR3 sequence (DNA): TGTGCCAGCAGCCCCCGGGGGGGGTATGTTCAGCCCCAGCATTTT. This sequence encodes CASSPRGGYVQPQHF.

This sequence joins TRBV27 and TRBJ1-5; tentative D call: TRBD1 (5 bases). The germline CDR1 and CDR2 sequences are MNHEY and SMNVEV (reference sequence). This CDR3 has 15 amino acids. With 4 bases removed from V and 5 bases from J, the gap between germline ends came to 15 bases. CDR3 in DNA: TGTGCCAGCAGTTCGTTCCGGGACCGGTATCAGCCCCAGCATTTT. Its translation: CASSSFRDRYQPQHF.

This clone appeared once. The rearrangement links TRBV3-1 (or the pseudogene TRBV3-2) to TRBJ1-3, with unresolved D. Germline CDR1 LGHDT, CDR2 YNNKEL (reference sequence). Trimming shortened V by 4 bases and J by 0 bases, and 10 bases separated the two germline ends. The CDR3 spans 15 residues. The CDR3: CASSLPKSSGNTIYF. The DNA of the CDR3 is TGTGCCAGCAGCCTTCCAAAGAGCTCTGGAAACACCATATATTTT.

The chain joins TRBV29-1 to TRBJ1-2; no definite D call. CDR1 is SQVTM and CDR2 is ANQGSEA in the germline V gene. There are 12 residues in the CDR3. V gave up 4 bases and J gave up 4 bases, with 10 bases separating them. The CDR3 protein is CSVGEGTYGYTF. The CDR3 DNA sequence: TGCAGCGTTGGCGAGGGTACCTATGGCTACACCTTC. The entire variable domain, with the rest obtained from reference TRBV29-1 and TRBJ1-2, is as follows: SAVISQKPSRDICQRGTSLTIQCQVDSQVTMMFWYRQQPGQSLTLIATANQGSEATYESGFVIDKFPISRPNLTFSTLTVSNMSPEDSSIYLCSVGEGTYGYTFGSGTRLTVV.